This is a list of T cell receptor beta chains from one sample in a study of cytomegalovirus exposure and HLA in healthy donors. The protocol was immunoSEQ multiplex PCR, while the TCRdb copy is restricted to in-frame clones and leaves out a portion. The table shows about 140,000 clones, with less than 95% occurring only once. Sequencing used PBMCs. Source of these receptors: a man aged 18 to 29 in good health and CMV-seropositive. The CDR3 runs from the conserved cysteine through the conserved F or W. The order of the fields is V gene, D gene, J gene, clone size, CDR3 protein, CDR3 DNA. A D gene is named only where the DNA matches it firmly. Expanded clones get a size class; other rows say once, few or many, or leave the size out.

v_call: TRBV11-3
d_call: -
j_call: TRBJ2-5
clone_size: -
cdr3_aa: CASGNAEGTQYF
cdr3_nt: TGTGCCAGCGGAAACGCGGAGGGGACCCAGTACTTC

v_call: TRBV28
d_call: TRBD1
j_call: TRBJ2-7
clone_size: -
cdr3_aa: CASSFIVRGYEQYF
cdr3_nt: TGTGCCAGCAGTTTCATCGTCAGGGGGTACGAGCAGTACTTC

v_call: TRBV9
d_call: -
j_call: TRBJ1-5
clone_size: -
cdr3_aa: CASSAVGASNQPQHF
cdr3_nt: TGTGCCAGCAGCGCTGTGGGAGCGAGCAATCAGCCCCAGCATTTT

v_call: TRBV14
d_call: TRBD2
j_call: TRBJ2-5
clone_size: -
cdr3_aa: CASSQGTRETQYF
cdr3_nt: TGTGCCAGCAGCCAAGGGACTAGGGAGACCCAGTACTTC

v_call: TRBV27
d_call: -
j_call: TRBJ2-7
clone_size: once
cdr3_aa: CASSFAGGGEQYF
cdr3_nt: TGTGCCAGCAGTTTTGCAGGGGGAGGCGAGCAGTACTTC

v_call: TRBV6-1
d_call: -
j_call: TRBJ1-5
clone_size: -
cdr3_aa: CASRGQYDQPQHF
cdr3_nt: TGTGCCAGCAGAGGACAGTACGATCAGCCCCAGCATTTT

v_call: TRBV5-1
d_call: -
j_call: TRBJ2-1
clone_size: -
cdr3_aa: CASSLGGSENEQFF
cdr3_nt: TGCGCCAGCAGCTTAGGAGGGAGTGAGAATGAGCAGTTCTTC

v_call: TRBV6-1
d_call: TRBD2
j_call: TRBJ2-2
clone_size: -
cdr3_aa: CASHVLTSGTGELFF
cdr3_nt: TGTGCCAGCCACGTCTTGACTAGCGGCACCGGGGAGCTGTTTTTT

v_call: TRBV19
d_call: -
j_call: TRBJ2-5
clone_size: -
cdr3_aa: CASSGAWETQYF
cdr3_nt: TGTGCCAGTAGTGGGGCGTGGGAGACCCAGTACTTC

v_call: TRBV27
d_call: -
j_call: TRBJ2-7
clone_size: -
cdr3_aa: CASPTGASGAYEQYF
cdr3_nt: TGTGCCAGCCCAACGGGGGCTAGCGGTGCATACGAGCAGTACTTC

v_call: TRBV4-1
d_call: -
j_call: TRBJ1-1
clone_size: once
cdr3_aa: CASSRHSGSGTEAFF
cdr3_nt: TGCGCCAGCAGCCGCCACTCGGGGAGTGGCACTGAAGCTTTCTTT